This T cell receptor (beta chain) was retrieved from a study of monozygotic twins with cystic fibrosis. Findings of the study overall: Shared CDR3 numbers were not associated with age, concordance or severity. Low clonality (median about 0.0095) suggested a mostly naive repertoire.

The CDR3 runs 15 residues. Germline CDR1 and CDR2: SGDLS and YYNGEE. The ends lost 3 bases at V and 2 bases at J; junction bases unmatched: 6. Profiled with immunoSEQ multiplex PCR; TCRdb holds only in-frame clones, not every one. The table records 25,000 to 30,000 clones, approximately 90% of them present only once. Comment on this clone: Its antigen is undetermined.

The sample taken for sequencing was blood. This chain uses TRBV9 with TRBJ2-3, with 7 bases that match TRBD1. This receptor was obtained from a girl aged 2 to 9 with cystic fibrosis. CDR3 in amino acids: CASSAHRGATDTQYF. CDR3 nucleotides: TGTGCCAGCAGCGCCCACAGGGGCGCCACAGATACGCAGTATTTT.